The rows below give T cell receptor beta chains drawn from one sample of a study of T cell responses to AZD1222 COVID-19 vaccine. Libraries were prepared by immunoSEQ multiplex PCR; TCRdb keeps only in-frame clonotypes and omits some of them. The table includes around 100,000 clones, about 85% detected once. The starting material was peripheral blood, obtained 28 days after the second AZD1222 dose. Receptors were obtained from an adult who received the AZD1222 COVID-19 vaccine. Each CDR3 is given with its conserved first and last residue. D genes are given only for firm matches. A row's size may be missing; if present it is once, few, many or a size class.

v_call: TRBV6-5
cdr3_length: 16
d_call: TRBD1
j_call: TRBJ2-1
clone_size: .
cdr3_nt: TGTGCCAGCAGTTACCGGGACAGGGGAACCTACAATGAGCAGTTCTTC
cdr3_aa: CASSYRDRGTYNEQFF

v_call: TRBV28
cdr3_length: 16
d_call: .
j_call: TRBJ1-2
clone_size: .
cdr3_nt: TGTGCCAGCAGGCCCACCAACAGGTTTACTAACTATGGCTACACCTTC
cdr3_aa: CASRPTNRFTNYGYTF

v_call: TRBV28
cdr3_length: 14
d_call: .
j_call: TRBJ1-2
clone_size: .
cdr3_nt: TGTGCCAGCAGTTCGATTGATGGGGTATATGGCTACACCTTC
cdr3_aa: CASSSIDGVYGYTF

v_call: TRBV27
cdr3_length: 14
d_call: TRBD1
j_call: TRBJ1-4
clone_size: .
cdr3_nt: TGTGCCAGCAGCGGACAGGGATTCTCTGAAAAACTGTTTTTT
cdr3_aa: CASSGQGFSEKLFF

v_call: TRBV7-2
cdr3_length: 13
d_call: .
j_call: TRBJ1-1
clone_size: .
cdr3_nt: TGTGCCAGCAGCTTTTCGATTGTCGTTGGTGCTTTCTTT
cdr3_aa: CASSFSIVVGAFF

v_call: TRBV7-9
cdr3_length: 16
d_call: TRBD1
j_call: TRBJ2-7
clone_size: .
cdr3_nt: TGTGCCAGCAGCTCACCGCGGACAGGGGGTAAGCGCGAGCAGTACTTC
cdr3_aa: CASSSPRTGGKREQYF

v_call: TRBV5-1
cdr3_length: 16
d_call: TRBD1
j_call: TRBJ2-1
clone_size: .
cdr3_nt: TGCGCCAGCAGTAGATACCGGGACAGATTCTACAATGAGCAGTTCTTC
cdr3_aa: CASSRYRDRFYNEQFF

v_call: TRBV27
cdr3_length: 17
d_call: .
j_call: TRBJ2-1
clone_size: .
cdr3_nt: TGTGCCAGCAGTTTTAGGTGGTCTCCCAGTCAGGGCAATGAGCAGTTCTTC
cdr3_aa: CASSFRWSPSQGNEQFF

v_call: TRBV14
cdr3_length: 19
d_call: TRBD1
j_call: TRBJ1-4
clone_size: .
cdr3_nt: TGTGCCAGCAGCCAAGACCGAACAGGGGGCTTTCGGGCTAATGAAAAACTGTTTTTT
cdr3_aa: CASSQDRTGGFRANEKLFF

v_call: TRBV7-9
cdr3_length: 17
d_call: .
j_call: TRBJ1-4
clone_size: .
cdr3_nt: TGTGCCAGCAGCCCCAAGGGGTGGACAGCCTTTAATGAAAAACTGTTTTTT
cdr3_aa: CASSPKGWTAFNEKLFF

v_call: TRBV19
cdr3_length: 14
d_call: .
j_call: TRBJ2-1
clone_size: .
cdr3_nt: TGTGCCACCGCCAGGGGGGGGAACTACAATGAGCAGTTCTTC
cdr3_aa: CATARGGNYNEQFF

v_call: TRBV7-9
cdr3_length: 16
d_call: TRBD2
j_call: TRBJ2-7
clone_size: .
cdr3_nt: TGTGCCAGCAGCCTGACGGGACTAGCGGTCTCCTACGAGCAGTACTTC
cdr3_aa: CASSLTGLAVSYEQYF

v_call: TRBV6-5
cdr3_length: 15
d_call: .
j_call: TRBJ2-1
clone_size: .
cdr3_nt: TGTGCCAGCTCCCGAAGGGGGGGGCTTCCAAATGAGCAGTTCTTC
cdr3_aa: CASSRRGGLPNEQFF

v_call: TRBV19
cdr3_length: 15
d_call: TRBD1
j_call: TRBJ2-3
clone_size: .
cdr3_nt: TGTGCCAGTAGTACCGGGACAGGGGGCACAGATACGCAGTATTTT
cdr3_aa: CASSTGTGGTDTQYF

v_call: TRBV6-5
cdr3_length: 16
d_call: .
j_call: TRBJ2-7
clone_size: .
cdr3_nt: TGTGCCAGCAGTTACTCTGGCGGGGCGAGCTCCTACGAGCAGTACTTC
cdr3_aa: CASSYSGGASSYEQYF

v_call: TRBV5-1
cdr3_length: 14
d_call: .
j_call: TRBJ2-7
clone_size: .
cdr3_nt: TGCGCCAGCAGCTCCCATTTTAGCCAGTACGAGCAGTACTTC
cdr3_aa: CASSSHFSQYEQYF

v_call: TRBV6-5
cdr3_length: 14
d_call: .
j_call: TRBJ1-1
clone_size: .
cdr3_nt: TGTGCCAGCAGAGAGCGAAAAAGGAACACTGAAGCTTTCTTT
cdr3_aa: CASRERKRNTEAFF

v_call: TRBV7-6
cdr3_length: 15
d_call: .
j_call: TRBJ1-3
clone_size: .
cdr3_nt: TGTGCCAGCAGCTTGCGGGGGCATAATGGAAACACCATATATTTT
cdr3_aa: CASSLRGHNGNTIYF

v_call: TRBV3-1/TRBV3-2
cdr3_length: 17
d_call: .
j_call: TRBJ1-3
clone_size: once
cdr3_nt: TGTGCCAGCAGCCAATCCTTGCGGGGGAAACCTGGAAACACCATATATTTT
cdr3_aa: CASSQSLRGKPGNTIYF

v_call: TRBV5-4
cdr3_length: 15
d_call: TRBD2
j_call: TRBJ2-1
clone_size: .
cdr3_nt: TGTGCCAGCAGCGGCGGGGGGAGCTCCTACAATGAGCAGTTCTTC
cdr3_aa: CASSGGGSSYNEQFF

v_call: TRBV30
cdr3_length: 14
d_call: .
j_call: TRBJ1-2
clone_size: few
cdr3_nt: TGTGCCTGGAGTGTATTGTCACGGGTTGGTGGCTACACCTTC
cdr3_aa: CAWSVLSRVGGYTF

v_call: TRBV5-5
cdr3_length: 15
d_call: .
j_call: TRBJ1-2
clone_size: .
cdr3_nt: TGTGCCAGCAGCTTGGCTATGGGCGCATACTATGGCTACACCTTC
cdr3_aa: CASSLAMGAYYGYTF

v_call: TRBV2
cdr3_length: 11
d_call: .
j_call: TRBJ2-7
clone_size: .
cdr3_nt: TGTGCCAGCAGCAACGCGCACGAGCAGTACTTC
cdr3_aa: CASSNAHEQYF

v_call: TRBV27
cdr3_length: 14
d_call: .
j_call: TRBJ2-7
clone_size: .
cdr3_nt: TGTGCCAGCAGACCCGGGACAACCTACTACGAGCAGTACTTC
cdr3_aa: CASRPGTTYYEQYF

v_call: TRBV24-1
cdr3_length: 12
d_call: TRBD1
j_call: TRBJ2-3
clone_size: .
cdr3_nt: TGTGCCACCGGACAGGGTCAAGATACGCAGTATTTT
cdr3_aa: CATGQGQDTQYF

v_call: TRBV30
cdr3_length: 16
d_call: TRBD1
j_call: TRBJ1-6
clone_size: few
cdr3_nt: TGTGCCTGGAGTATAACTTCGGGACAGGATAATTCACCCCTCCACTTT
cdr3_aa: CAWSITSGQDNSPLHF

v_call: TRBV3-1/TRBV3-2
cdr3_length: 16
d_call: TRBD2
j_call: TRBJ2-1
clone_size: .
cdr3_nt: TGTGCCAGCAGCCTAGAGACGCTAGCGGTATACAATGAGCAGTTCTTC
cdr3_aa: CASSLETLAVYNEQFF

v_call: TRBV4-2
cdr3_length: 15
d_call: TRBD2
j_call: TRBJ2-5
clone_size: .
cdr3_nt: TGTGCCAGCAGCGGACTAGCGAGGGAGGAAGAGACCCAGTACTTC
cdr3_aa: CASSGLAREEETQYF

v_call: TRBV10-3
cdr3_length: 13
d_call: .
j_call: TRBJ1-2
clone_size: .
cdr3_nt: TGTGCCATCAGTGTCGGGGGGACCTATGGCTACACCTTC
cdr3_aa: CAISVGGTYGYTF

v_call: TRBV12-3/TRBV12-4
cdr3_length: 13
d_call: .
j_call: TRBJ2-7
clone_size: few
cdr3_nt: TGTGCCAGCAGTTTCCAGGGGCCCTACGAGCAGTACTTC
cdr3_aa: CASSFQGPYEQYF

v_call: TRBV12-5
cdr3_length: 12
d_call: .
j_call: TRBJ2-5
clone_size: once
cdr3_nt: TGTGCTAGTGGTTTGAGCCAAGAGACCCAGTACTTC
cdr3_aa: CASGLSQETQYF

v_call: TRBV6-2/TRBV6-3
cdr3_length: 15
d_call: .
j_call: TRBJ1-5
clone_size: once
cdr3_nt: TGTGCCAGCAGTCTCGAGTACAGGAGCAATCAGCCCCAGCATTTT
cdr3_aa: CASSLEYRSNQPQHF

v_call: TRBV19
cdr3_length: 15
d_call: TRBD2
j_call: TRBJ2-1
clone_size: .
cdr3_nt: TGTGCCAGTAGTCCTACTAGCGCCCTCTACAATGAGCAGTTCTTC
cdr3_aa: CASSPTSALYNEQFF

v_call: TRBV5-1
cdr3_length: 18
d_call: .
j_call: TRBJ1-1
clone_size: .
cdr3_nt: TGCGCCAGCAGCTTGGCATCTGGGGCGGGAGGGGTTAACACTGAAGCTTTCTTT
cdr3_aa: CASSLASGAGGVNTEAFF

v_call: TRBV30
cdr3_length: 14
d_call: TRBD1
j_call: TRBJ2-5
clone_size: .
cdr3_nt: TGTGCCTGGAGTTTACAGGGGGAATACGAGACCCAGTACTTC
cdr3_aa: CAWSLQGEYETQYF

v_call: TRBV28
cdr3_length: 14
d_call: .
j_call: TRBJ1-2
clone_size: once
cdr3_nt: TGTGCCAGCAGTTTGATAGCAGGGGTTCGTGGCTACACCTTC
cdr3_aa: CASSLIAGVRGYTF

v_call: TRBV6-5
cdr3_length: 15
d_call: .
j_call: TRBJ1-3
clone_size: .
cdr3_nt: TGTGCCAGCAGCCCAGCCGCGAGCTCTGGAAACACCATATATTTT
cdr3_aa: CASSPAASSGNTIYF

v_call: TRBV20-1
cdr3_length: 14
d_call: .
j_call: TRBJ1-5
clone_size: .
cdr3_nt: TGCAGTGCTAGTGCAGGGCGAGTCAATCAGCCCCAGCATTTT
cdr3_aa: CSASAGRVNQPQHF

v_call: TRBV28
cdr3_length: 16
d_call: TRBD2
j_call: TRBJ2-3
clone_size: .
cdr3_nt: TGTGCCAGCAGTTCCCCGGGACTAGCGGGAACAGATACGCAGTATTTT
cdr3_aa: CASSSPGLAGTDTQYF

v_call: TRBV25-1
cdr3_length: 18
d_call: TRBD1
j_call: TRBJ2-1
clone_size: .
cdr3_nt: TGTGCCAGCACCCCGGCCCTACGGACAGGTCAAGGGAGTCATGAGCAGTTCTTC
cdr3_aa: CASTPALRTGQGSHEQFF

v_call: TRBV4-3
cdr3_length: 15
d_call: TRBD1
j_call: TRBJ1-2
clone_size: once
cdr3_nt: TGCGCCAGCAGCCCTGGACAGGGTACTCTCTATGGCTACACCTTC
cdr3_aa: CASSPGQGTLYGYTF

v_call: TRBV10-3
cdr3_length: 15
d_call: .
j_call: TRBJ2-1
clone_size: .
cdr3_nt: TGTGCCATCAGTGAGTCTATGGGACTCTACAATGAGCAGTTCTTC
cdr3_aa: CAISESMGLYNEQFF

v_call: TRBV5-4
cdr3_length: 13
d_call: .
j_call: TRBJ2-7
clone_size: .
cdr3_nt: TGTGCCAGCAGCTTGACGGGGCACTACGAGCAGTACTTC
cdr3_aa: CASSLTGHYEQYF